This T cell receptor beta chain was sequenced during a study of molecular identifiers for immune sequencing clone quantification. Germline V gene lookup returns CDR1 KGHSH and CDR2 LQKENI. Trimming removed 3 bases from V and 0 bases from J, with 17 bases in between. This CDR3 has 17 residues. TCRdb fed the PCR reads into MiXCR, producing one record per CDR3 protein. Among around 460,000 distinct CDR3 sequences listed, about a fifth were seen once. Sequenced sample: naive CD8+ T cells from blood, with Jurkat cell RNA spiked in. This sample's subset: FACS-sorted CD8+CD4-CCR7+CD45RA+ naive T cells. The chain carries TRBV18 and TRBJ1-1; D is unresolved. The sequence derives from a human donor in good health. Some libraries in this study had Jurkat cell RNA spiked in. The DNA of the CDR3 is TGTGCCAGCTCACCTGTGGGTTCGGTCCCGATGAACACTGAAGCTTTCTTT. This gives the protein CASSPVGSVPMNTEAFF.